A single T cell receptor (beta chain) is shown here with its context. Antigen unknown. The same CDR3 also results from other DNA sequences found in this sample. Assay used: immunoSEQ multiplex PCR; TCRdb lists only in-frame clones, some missing. The sample includes a few hundred thousand clones, 92% of them seen just once. The data originate from a study of Ad26.COV2.S vaccination and SARS-CoV-2 variants. At the level of the study: In the COV1001 trial, the donor was in the Ad26.COV2.S arm. Intramuscularly, Ad26.COV2.S was given either once or twice, 56 days apart. Study results and limitations: Possibly, TCR breadth and depth analyses underestimated total T cell responses.

The CDR3 contains 13 residues. Between the trimmed V and J ends, which lost 3 bases and 0 bases, there was a span of 5 bases. Germline CDR1 is LNHDA and CDR2 is SQIVND (reference sequence). The sample's treatment: around 19 received Ad26.COV2.S at low or high dose, single or two shots; 5 received placebo; per-sample allocation not given. It was on day 63 after the first vaccine or placebo injection that samples were taken. Built on an Ad26 vector, the vaccine expressed Wuhan-strain SARS-CoV-2 spike. The source was peripheral blood, collected in a trial of Ad26.COV2.S vaccine versus placebo. The chain joins TRBV19 to TRBJ1-1; no reliable D call. The source of this sequence is a person aged 18-60 years who received the Ad26.COV2.S COVID-19 vaccine or a placebo. Here the CDR3 reads CASSISLNTEAFF. The CDR3 DNA is TGTGCCAGTAGTATTTCCCTGAACACTGAAGCTTTCTTT.